This entry lists 30 T cell receptor beta chains sequenced from one sample in a study of T-cell memory formation after mild COVID-19. TCRdb itself ran the 5' RACE reads through MiXCR, one entry per CDR3 protein. This table holds approximately 180,000 distinct CDR3 sequences, roughly 17% found once. Sequencing was performed on PBMCs or a T cell subset sorted from them (not recorded which). Receptor source: an adult woman who had mild COVID-19 (a few samples of this study predate the infection). Cell type and time point are not known.

The chain is built from TRBV12-3 or TRBV12-4 and TRBJ2-5; no clear D. The length of the CDR3 is 11 residues. V was shortened by 3 bases and J by 6 bases, with 5 bases between the two germline ends. CDR3 in DNA: TGTGCCAGCAGTTTCTGGCAGACCCAGTACTTC. This codes for CASSFWQTQYF.

The rearrangement links TRBV7-2 to TRBJ2-7; 7 bases match TRBD2. The CDR3 sequence is 15 residues long. Trimming cost V 1 base and J 5 bases; bases outside gene matches: 8. Germline V gives CDR1 SGHTA, CDR2 FQGNSA. The CDR3 DNA reads TGTGCCAGCAGCTTAGTGGCGGGAGCATCCAACGAGCAGTACTTC. It specifies CASSLVAGASNEQYF. Filled out from reference TRBV7-2 and TRBJ2-7, the complete variable domain reads GAGVSQSPSNKVTEKGKDVELRCDPISGHTALYWYRQSLGQGLEFLIYFQGNSAPDKSGLPSDRFSAERTGGSVSTLTIQRTQQEDSAVYLCASSLVAGASNEQYFGPGTRLTVT.

The CDR3 loop is CASNRYKNSYEQYF. For the CDR3, the DNA is TGTGCCAGCAACAGATACAAGAACTCCTACGAGCAGTACTTC. The V call is TRBV6-2 or TRBV6-3, the J call TRBJ2-7; D remains ambiguous. The V end was cut by 7 bases, the J end by 0 bases, with 13 bases between. CDR1 MNHEY and CDR2 SVGEGT come from the germline V gene. The CDR3 is made up of 14 amino acids.

The rearrangement links TRBV7-8 to TRBJ2-3; D is ambiguous. This CDR3 comprises 20 residues. Trimming took 0 bases from V and 0 from J, leaving 22 bases between them. Germline loops: CDR1 SGHVS, CDR2 FQNEAQ. This CDR3 is CASSLASLTSMPSSTDTQYF. The CDR3 nucleotides are TGTGCCAGCAGCTTAGCGAGCCTCACTTCCATGCCTTCTAGCACAGATACGCAGTATTTT.

This clonotype was counted only a few times. The rearrangement uses TRBV3-1 and TRBJ2-5; no clear D. Trimming left V 3 bases short and J 1 base short, with 9 bases between. In germline, CDR1 is LGHDT, CDR2 YNNKEL (reference sequence). This CDR3 contains 14 residues. The CDR3 nucleotides are TGTGCCAGCAGCCAGACCATCTTCCAAGAGACCCAGTACTTC. Its translation: CASSQTIFQETQYF.

This clonotype was recorded at least ten times. CDR3: CASAGTGGSEQYF. CDR3 sequence (DNA): TGTGCCAGCGCCGGGACAGGGGGCTCCGAGCAGTACTTC. The gene calls are TRBV10-3 and TRBJ2-7; the match to TRBD1 covers 12 bases. This CDR3 comprises 13 residues. CDR1 is ENHRY and CDR2 is SYGVKD in the germline V gene. J was trimmed by 6 bases and V by 10 bases; bases with no gene match: 7.

In this sample, this clonotype turned up many times. The V gene is TRBV5-1, the J gene TRBJ2-5; a possible D gene is TRBD1 (5 bases). The germline CDR1 and CDR2 sequences are SGHRS and YFSETQ. Trimming removed 0 bases at V and 2 bases at J, with 11 bases between. The CDR3 contains 15 residues. The CDR3 DNA reads TGCGCCAGCAGCTTGGTGGCAGGGCAACAAGAGACCCAGTACTTC. It codes for CASSLVAGQQETQYF.

The V call is TRBV12-3 or TRBV12-4, the J call TRBJ2-5, with D hard to call. CDR3 size: 14 residues. V shed 5 bases and J shed 5 bases, with 15 bases lying between them. The CDR3 here is CASSTRLARETQYF. The CDR3 bases are TGTGCCAGCAGTACCCGACTGGCCCGGGAGACCCAGTACTTC.

This clonotype was counted at least ten times. The V call is TRBV18, the J call TRBJ1-1; D unresolved. This CDR3 is built from 14 residues. Germline V gene lookup returns CDR1 KGHSH and CDR2 LQKENI. Trimming removed 6 bases at V and 1 base at J, with 12 bases between. In nucleotides, the CDR3 is TGTGCCAGCTCTAGGGATAAGGGGAACACTGAAGCTTTCTTT. Its protein product is CASSRDKGNTEAFF.

This chain uses TRBV3-1 with TRBJ2-1, with D perhaps being TRBD1 or TRBD2 (5 bases each). Germline CDR1 LGHDT, CDR2 YNNKEL (reference sequence). The CDR3 is 12 residues long. V gave up 5 bases and J gave up 9 bases, with 11 bases separating them. The CDR3 bases are TGTGCCAGCAGCGCCAGGGACGGTGAGCAGTTCTTC. Translation gives CASSARDGEQFF.

This clonotype was seen a handful of times. The chain employs TRBV29-1 and TRBJ1-1; perhaps TRBD1 as D (5 bases). CDR3 size: 11 residues. V dropped 4 bases and J dropped 3 bases, with 6 bases sitting between them. Germline loops: CDR1 SQVTM, CDR2 ANQGSEA. The CDR3 coding sequence is TGCAGCGTTGCCAGGGACACTGAAGCTTTCTTT. It is translated as CSVARDTEAFF.

This chain links TRBV24-1 with TRBJ2-1; no clear D gene. The V gene's germline CDR1 is KGHDR and CDR2 SFDVKD. The CDR3 has 14 amino acids. Trimming took off 4 bases at V and 8 bases at J, with 14 bases between the two ends. The CDR3 protein is CATSDPGRADEQFF. Here the CDR3 DNA reads TGTGCCACCAGTGACCCAGGACGAGCAGATGAGCAGTTCTTC.

This chain joins TRBV20-1 and TRBJ1-4; D gene unclear. Deletions cut 3 bases from V and 4 bases from J, with 9 bases between. Germline lookup yields CDR1 DFQATT and CDR2 SNEGSKA (reference sequence). The CDR3 is made up of 13 amino acids. The CDR3 region has the DNA TGCAGTGCTAGGGCGGGAGGTAATGAAAAACTGTTTTTT. Translating gives CSARAGGNEKLFF.

A few counts support this clonotype. The chain carries TRBV12-3 or TRBV12-4 and TRBJ1-2; no firm D call. With 6 bases removed from V and 2 bases from J, the gap between germline ends came to 10 bases. This CDR3 has 13 residues. Here the CDR3 reads CASSPGLNYGYTF. CDR3 sequence (DNA): TGTGCCAGCAGCCCCGGGTTAAACTATGGCTACACCTTC.

The chain uses TRBV6-2 or TRBV6-3 and TRBJ2-5; D not resolved. Germline lookup yields CDR1 MNHEY and CDR2 SVGEGT. V was clipped by 6 bases and J by 0 bases, with 11 bases between them. CDR3 length: 14 residues. The CDR3 here is CASSFEAYQETQYF. In DNA, the CDR3 is TGTGCCAGCAGCTTCGAAGCGTACCAAGAGACCCAGTACTTC.

The genes are TRBV29-1 and TRBJ2-3, with 12 bases lining up with TRBD1. Germline V CDR1 and CDR2: SQVTM, ANQGSEA. This CDR3 comprises 15 residues. With V trimmed by 4 bases and J by 2 bases, 4 bases remained unmatched. The CDR3 nucleotides are TGCAGCGTTGCCCTGGGACAGGGGGCCACAGATACGCAGTATTTT. Protein: CSVALGQGATDTQYF.

The genes are TRBV12-3 or TRBV12-4 and TRBJ1-1; D may be TRBD1 (6 bases). CDR3 length: 14 residues. Trimming removed 6 bases from V and 2 bases from J, with 13 bases in between. Here the CDR3 DNA reads TGTGCCAGCAGGAACAGGGCAACTAACACTGAAGCTTTCTTT. This encodes CASRNRATNTEAFF.

The chain has TRBV12-3 or TRBV12-4 and TRBJ1-2; D is unclear. V lost 3 bases, J lost 3 bases, and 11 bases lay in between. The CDR3 sequence is 14 residues long. The CDR3, as DNA: TGTGCCAGCAGTTTTTCTTCTGGGCACTATGGCTACACCTTC. Its protein is CASSFSSGHYGYTF.

This chain connects TRBV12-3 or TRBV12-4 to TRBJ2-1; D is undetermined. This CDR3 comprises 15 residues. V was cut by 2 bases and J by 1 base, with 9 bases left in between. DNA of the CDR3: TGTGCCAGCAGTTTAAGCGAGTCTTCCTACAATGAGCAGTTCTTC. It codes for CASSLSESSYNEQFF.

The V gene is TRBV24-1, the J gene TRBJ1-5; D remains unclear. This CDR3 has 12 amino acids. The V and J ends lost 9 bases and 4 bases respectively, with 9 bases between them. Germline CDR1 and CDR2: KGHDR and SFDVKD. CDR3 loop: CATGGGNQPQHF. CDR3 nucleotide sequence: TGTGCCACCGGAGGAGGGAATCAGCCCCAGCATTTT.

This clonotype occurred a few times. The chain has TRBV12-3 or TRBV12-4 and TRBJ1-1; the D gene is possibly TRBD1 (5 bases). The CDR3 has 15 residues. The germline V and J ends were trimmed by 5 bases and 1 base, with 14 bases remaining between them. The DNA of the CDR3 is TGTGCCAGCAGTCGCGCCGAGGGACCGAACACTGAAGCTTTCTTT. It yields the protein CASSRAEGPNTEAFF.

The chain links TRBV14 to TRBJ1-2, with 7 bases matching TRBD1. Germline CDR1 reads SGHDN; CDR2 reads FVKESK. The CDR3 extends over 12 amino acids. V lost 4 bases, J lost 7 bases, and 3 bases stayed unmatched. In nucleotides, the CDR3 is TGTGCCAGCAGCCCCCAGGGGGGTGGCTACACCTTC. Translation gives CASSPQGGGYTF.

V gene TRBV6-5 combines with J gene TRBJ2-2, with D tentatively TRBD1 (6 bases). This CDR3 is built from 14 residues. Germline lookup yields CDR1 MNHEY and CDR2 SVGAGI. Trimming pared 6 bases from V and 0 bases from J, leaving 8 bases between. The chain's CDR3 is CASRGQTNTGELFF. In DNA form, the CDR3 reads TGTGCCAGCAGAGGACAGACGAACACCGGGGAGCTGTTTTTT.

There are a few counts of this clonotype. The rearrangement joins TRBV4-1 to TRBJ2-5; no definite D call. The CDR3 consists of 16 residues. Deletions cut 2 bases from V and 0 bases from J, with 13 bases between. Germline V CDR1 and CDR2: MGHRA, YSYEKL. CDR3 sequence (DNA): TGCGCCAGCAGCCAATTCGCGTCTGGGTACCAAGAGACCCAGTACTTC. Translated: CASSQFASGYQETQYF.

The chain combines TRBV14 with TRBJ2-5, with D possibly being TRBD2 (5 bases). The CDR3 has 14 residues. V dropped 0 bases and J dropped 10 bases, with 15 bases sitting between them. In germline, CDR1 is SGHDN, CDR2 FVKESK. This CDR3 is CASSQERASMFQYF. CDR3 DNA sequence: TGTGCCAGCAGCCAAGAGAGGGCTAGCATGTTCCAGTACTTC. Together with reference TRBV14 and TRBJ2-5, the CDR3 gives the full variable domain: EAGVTQFPSHSVIEKGQTVTLRCDPISGHDNLYWYRRVMGKEIKFLLHFVKESKQDESGMPNNRFLAERTGGTYSTLKVQPAELEDSGVYFCASSQERASMFQYFGPGTRLLVL.

This clonotype has only a few counts. This sequence joins TRBV29-1 and TRBJ2-1, with 7 bases fitting TRBD2. CDR1 and CDR2 (germline): SQVTM, ANQGSEA. The CDR3 sequence is 14 residues long. The J segment lost 6 bases and the V segment lost 1 base, leaving 6 bases of the junction unmatched. CDR3 DNA sequence: TGCAGCGTTGAAGCCCGACTAGCACGCAATGAGCAGTTCTTC. Residues: CSVEARLARNEQFF.

This clonotype was picked up many times. This chain joins TRBV2 and TRBJ2-7; TRBD1 matches at 8 bases. The junction had 3 bases not matched to a gene; V was cut back by 6 bases and J by 2 bases. Germline V lookup: CDR1 SNHLY, CDR2 FYNNEI. The CDR3 sequence is 13 residues long. This CDR3 is CASRDRGPYEQYF. In DNA, the CDR3 is TGTGCCAGCAGAGACAGGGGACCCTACGAGCAGTACTTC. The full variable domain, its missing parts supplied by reference TRBV2 and TRBJ2-7, is EPEVTQTPSHQVTQMGQEVILRCVPISNHLYFYWYRQILGQKVEFLVSFYNNEISEKSEIFDDQFSVERPDGSNFTLKIRSTKLEDSAMYFCASRDRGPYEQYFGPGTRLTVT.

Only a few counts were recorded for this clonotype. This chain uses TRBV5-1 with TRBJ1-1; no firm D call. The germline CDR1 and CDR2 sequences are SGHRS and YFSETQ. This CDR3 has 13 residues. V was shortened by 4 bases and J by 9 bases, with 16 bases between the two germline ends. The CDR3 region is CASSPEPLTQAFF. CDR3 in DNA: TGCGCCAGCAGCCCTGAACCTCTTACCCAAGCTTTCTTT. Full variable domain (rest looked up from reference TRBV5-1 and TRBJ1-1): KAGVTQTPRYLIKTRGQQVTLSCSPISGHRSVSWYQQTPGQGLQFLFEYFSETQRNKGNFPGRFSGRQFSNSRSEMNVSTLELGDSALYLCASSPEPLTQAFFGQGTRLTVV.

The V gene is TRBV12-3 or TRBV12-4, the J gene TRBJ2-1; TRBD1 matches at 7 bases. The ends lost 6 bases at V and 4 bases at J; junction bases unmatched: 9. This CDR3 comprises 15 residues. CDR3 DNA sequence: TGTGCCAGCAGAGCCCGGACAGGAGGTTACAATGAGCAGTTCTTC. This codes for CASRARTGGYNEQFF.

V usage is TRBV19 and J usage is TRBJ1-1; 7 nucleotides match TRBD1. The junction had 3 bases not matched to a gene; V was cut back by 4 bases and J by 1 base. The germline CDR1 and CDR2 sequences are LNHDA and SQIVND (reference sequence). CDR3 length: 14 amino acids. The CDR3 coding sequence is TGTGCCAGTAGTAGGACAGGATGGAACACTGAAGCTTTCTTT. Translation: CASSRTGWNTEAFF.